These T cell receptor beta chains were read from a single sample in a study of blood T cell repertoires in COVID-19. Measured with immunoSEQ multiplex PCR; TCRdb has only the in-frame clones, and not every one. The sample lists 220,000 or so clones, around 82% seen once, with roughly 2.4% in the top ten. Source material: peripheral blood. The receptors here all came from a woman aged 55-70 years with acute or convalescent COVID-19. CDR3s leave out the opening cysteine and the closing phenylalanine or tryptophan.

v_call: TRBV19
j_call: TRBJ1-2
cdr3_aa: ASSKVHSGGDNYGYT

v_call: TRBV3-1/TRBV3-2
j_call: TRBJ2-3
cdr3_aa: ASGNGRQY

v_call: TRBV18
j_call: TRBJ2-7
cdr3_aa: ASSPRQGSTYEQY

v_call: TRBV6-6
j_call: TRBJ2-2
cdr3_aa: ASSKTGTDTGELF

v_call: TRBV3-1/TRBV3-2
j_call: TRBJ1-1
cdr3_aa: ASSQVPSLVFNTEAF

v_call: TRBV5-1
j_call: TRBJ2-2
cdr3_aa: ASSLGQGRGGTGELF

v_call: TRBV14
j_call: TRBJ2-7
cdr3_aa: ASSPSGGFSYEQY

v_call: TRBV12-3/TRBV12-4
j_call: TRBJ1-2
cdr3_aa: ASSYSVYGYT

v_call: TRBV7-3
j_call: TRBJ2-3
cdr3_aa: ASSLTSGGPADTQY

v_call: TRBV13
j_call: TRBJ2-3
cdr3_aa: ASSLTGGDTQY

v_call: TRBV5-4
j_call: TRBJ2-1
cdr3_aa: ASSLAGTYNEQF

v_call: TRBV10-3
j_call: TRBJ1-4
cdr3_aa: AIRQQGNEKLF

v_call: TRBV19
j_call: TRBJ1-5
cdr3_aa: ASSIRTGKGKQPQH

v_call: TRBV4-1
j_call: TRBJ1-1
cdr3_aa: ASSRRDSNTEAF

v_call: TRBV5-4
j_call: TRBJ1-2
cdr3_aa: ASSLEFDSYGYT

v_call: TRBV5-4
j_call: TRBJ1-2
cdr3_aa: ASSVQGNYGYT

v_call: TRBV19
j_call: TRBJ1-5
cdr3_aa: ASSPGGGTGNQPQH

v_call: TRBV9
j_call: TRBJ1-4
cdr3_aa: ASSDGTGDEKLF

v_call: TRBV6-5
j_call: TRBJ2-7
cdr3_aa: ASSGTGTAYEQY

v_call: TRBV27
j_call: TRBJ1-1
cdr3_aa: ASSLKPLRGWGQNTEAF

v_call: TRBV5-1
j_call: TRBJ1-2
cdr3_aa: ASSPTGSQVNYGYT

v_call: TRBV11-1
j_call: TRBJ2-7
cdr3_aa: ASSRDSSYEQY

v_call: TRBV28
j_call: TRBJ2-3
cdr3_aa: ASILDRGDTDTQY

v_call: TRBV6-5
j_call: TRBJ2-7
cdr3_aa: ASRSPGQGNFEQY

v_call: TRBV5-6
j_call: TRBJ1-1
cdr3_aa: ASSTGTANTEAF

v_call: TRBV20-1
j_call: TRBJ2-4
cdr3_aa: SASRASSNIQY

v_call: TRBV28
j_call: TRBJ1-6
cdr3_aa: ASIAGGLSGSPLH

v_call: TRBV10-3
j_call: TRBJ1-2
cdr3_aa: AIGEAGGYT

v_call: TRBV9
j_call: TRBJ2-3
cdr3_aa: ASSPGDSTDTQY

v_call: TRBV18
j_call: TRBJ2-5
cdr3_aa: ASSLEGGRQIETQY

v_call: TRBV4-2
j_call: TRBJ1-2
cdr3_aa: ASSQDAGAGGYT

v_call: TRBV15
j_call: TRBJ2-1
cdr3_aa: ATSRVGDDLTRGAPLPEQF

v_call: TRBV30
j_call: TRBJ1-3
cdr3_aa: AGEGRGSGNTIY

v_call: TRBV4-2
j_call: TRBJ2-5
cdr3_aa: ASSHSLAGLETQY

v_call: TRBV24-1
j_call: TRBJ2-7
cdr3_aa: ATEGQTGEQY

v_call: TRBV7-2
j_call: TRBJ2-1
cdr3_aa: ASSLGRTGRDNEQF

v_call: TRBV7-8
j_call: TRBJ2-1
cdr3_aa: ASSPWSRDFRSYNEQF

v_call: TRBV19
j_call: TRBJ1-2
cdr3_aa: ASSTGRESYGYT

v_call: TRBV19
j_call: TRBJ1-6
cdr3_aa: ASSKAARNSPLH

v_call: TRBV6-5
j_call: TRBJ1-5
cdr3_aa: ASSIDRAQPQH

v_call: TRBV5-8
j_call: TRBJ1-5
cdr3_aa: ASSLGAQPQH

v_call: TRBV11-3
j_call: TRBJ2-1
cdr3_aa: ASSLDRYNEQF

v_call: TRBV5-3
j_call: TRBJ1-5
cdr3_aa: ARSIGTGNQPQH

v_call: TRBV6-6
j_call: TRBJ2-5
cdr3_aa: ASSYSGNGETQY

v_call: TRBV2
j_call: TRBJ2-7
cdr3_aa: ASSAGLAGQEQY

v_call: TRBV5-8
j_call: TRBJ1-5
cdr3_aa: ASSLQQGSNQPQH

v_call: TRBV7-9
j_call: TRBJ1-4
cdr3_aa: ASSLRQATNEKLF

v_call: TRBV10-3
j_call: TRBJ2-7
cdr3_aa: AISGGQGYEQY

v_call: TRBV7-2
j_call: TRBJ2-3
cdr3_aa: ASSSQTSRVDTQY

v_call: TRBV2
j_call: TRBJ1-2
cdr3_aa: ASSFDRNYGYT

v_call: TRBV7-2
j_call: TRBJ1-2
cdr3_aa: ASSLNFLDSHYGYT

v_call: TRBV2
j_call: TRBJ1-4
cdr3_aa: ASSEGRDRA

v_call: TRBV6-5
j_call: TRBJ1-2
cdr3_aa: ASRQGQGATGYT